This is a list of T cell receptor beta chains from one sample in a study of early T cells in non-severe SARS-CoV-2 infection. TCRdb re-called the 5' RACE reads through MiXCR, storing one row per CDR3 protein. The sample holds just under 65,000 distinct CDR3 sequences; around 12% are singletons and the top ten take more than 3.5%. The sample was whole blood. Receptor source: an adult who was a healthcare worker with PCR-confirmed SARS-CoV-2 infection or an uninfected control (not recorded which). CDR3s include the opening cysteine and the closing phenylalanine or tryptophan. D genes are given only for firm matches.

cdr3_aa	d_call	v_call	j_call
CASSPPGGAHNEQFF	TRBD2	TRBV19	TRBJ2-1
CASSHRTSGGGDTQYF	TRBD2	TRBV12-3/TRBV12-4	TRBJ2-3
CASSQEPGRGAEAFF	-	TRBV4-1	TRBJ1-1
CASSQAGDPYGYTF	-	TRBV4-2	TRBJ1-2
CASSPEGAFGTDTQYF	-	TRBV7-9	TRBJ2-3
CASSPPTINGGGTEAFF	-	TRBV3-1	TRBJ1-1
CASSLGQGFGYTF	TRBD1	TRBV3-1	TRBJ1-2
CSAKRTSGALYEQYF	TRBD2	TRBV20-1	TRBJ2-7
CATGQGDTQYF	-	TRBV11-2	TRBJ2-3
CASSLARKTGYTF	-	TRBV3-1	TRBJ1-2
CASSLGGGSNEQFF	TRBD2	TRBV27	TRBJ2-1
CASRKDNAVEKLFF	-	TRBV5-1	TRBJ1-4
CASSLTGGADYGYTF	TRBD1	TRBV7-3	TRBJ1-2
CASSFAPTAQYF	-	TRBV7-2	TRBJ2-5
CSVDSQLQETQYF	-	TRBV29-1	TRBJ2-5
CASSFKGADTQYF	-	TRBV5-4	TRBJ2-3
CASSPGTANNEQFF	-	TRBV7-3	TRBJ2-1